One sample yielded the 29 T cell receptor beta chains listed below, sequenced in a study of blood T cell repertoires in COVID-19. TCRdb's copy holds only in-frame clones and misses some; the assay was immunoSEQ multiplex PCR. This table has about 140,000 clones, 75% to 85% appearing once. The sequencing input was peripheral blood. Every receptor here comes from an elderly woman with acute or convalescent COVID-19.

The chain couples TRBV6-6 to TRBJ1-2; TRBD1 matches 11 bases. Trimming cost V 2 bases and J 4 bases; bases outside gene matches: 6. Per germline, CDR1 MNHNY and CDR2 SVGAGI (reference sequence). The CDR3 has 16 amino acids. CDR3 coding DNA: TGTGCCAGCAGTTACACCCCGGGACAGGGGGGCTATGGCTACACCTTC. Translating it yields CASSYTPGQGGYGYTF.

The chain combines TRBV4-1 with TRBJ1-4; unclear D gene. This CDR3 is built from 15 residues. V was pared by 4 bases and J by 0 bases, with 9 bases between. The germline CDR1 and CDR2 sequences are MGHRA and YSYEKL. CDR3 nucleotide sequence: TGCGCCAGCAGCCTCCCGGGAGCAACTAATGAAAAACTGTTTTTT. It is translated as CASSLPGATNEKLFF.

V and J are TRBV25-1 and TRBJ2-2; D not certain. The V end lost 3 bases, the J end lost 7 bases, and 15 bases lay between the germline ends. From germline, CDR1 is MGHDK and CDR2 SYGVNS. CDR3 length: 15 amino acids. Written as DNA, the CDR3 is TGTGCCAGCAGTGACCCTCCTGTCTTTCGCGGGGAGCTGTTTTTT. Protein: CASSDPPVFRGELFF.

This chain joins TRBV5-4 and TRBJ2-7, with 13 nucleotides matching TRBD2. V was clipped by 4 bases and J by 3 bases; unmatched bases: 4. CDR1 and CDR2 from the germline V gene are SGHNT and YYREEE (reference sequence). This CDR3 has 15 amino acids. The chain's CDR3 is CASSRLAGGSYEQYF. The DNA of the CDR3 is TGTGCCAGCAGCCGACTAGCGGGAGGAAGCTACGAGCAGTACTTC.

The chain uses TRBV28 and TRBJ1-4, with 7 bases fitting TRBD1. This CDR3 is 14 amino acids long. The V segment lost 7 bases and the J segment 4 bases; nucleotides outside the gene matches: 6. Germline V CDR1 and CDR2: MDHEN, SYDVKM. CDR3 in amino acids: CASTLGQINEKLFF. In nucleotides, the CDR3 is TGTGCCAGCACCCTGGGACAGATTAATGAAAAACTGTTTTTT.

CDR3 region: CASSFGLAGRDTQYF. In DNA form, the CDR3 reads TGTGCCAGCAGTTTCGGGCTAGCGGGACGAGATACGCAGTATTTT. V usage is TRBV28 and J usage is TRBJ2-3, with TRBD2 matching 9 bases. Germline V gives CDR1 MDHEN, CDR2 SYDVKM. V trimming: 3 bases; J trimming: 5 bases; junction bases outside the gene matches: 6. This CDR3 is built from 15 residues.

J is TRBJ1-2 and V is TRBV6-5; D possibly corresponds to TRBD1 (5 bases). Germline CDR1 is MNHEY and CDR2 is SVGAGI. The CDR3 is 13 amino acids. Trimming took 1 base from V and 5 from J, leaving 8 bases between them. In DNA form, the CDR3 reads TGTGCCAGCAGTTACTTCCGGACATATGGCTACACCTTC. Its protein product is CASSYFRTYGYTF.

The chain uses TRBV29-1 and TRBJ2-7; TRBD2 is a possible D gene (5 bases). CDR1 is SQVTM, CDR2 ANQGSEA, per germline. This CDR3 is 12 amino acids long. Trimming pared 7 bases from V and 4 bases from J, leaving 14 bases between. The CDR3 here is CSAAGNAYEQYF. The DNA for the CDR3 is TGCAGCGCCGCGGGCAATGCGTACGAGCAGTACTTC.

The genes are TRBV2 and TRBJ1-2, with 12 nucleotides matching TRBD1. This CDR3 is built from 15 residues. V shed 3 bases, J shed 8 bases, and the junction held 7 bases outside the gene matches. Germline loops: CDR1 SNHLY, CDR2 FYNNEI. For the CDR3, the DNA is TGTGCCAGCAGTGATGGGACAGGGGGCTATCTCGGCTACACCTTC. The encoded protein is CASSDGTGGYLGYTF.

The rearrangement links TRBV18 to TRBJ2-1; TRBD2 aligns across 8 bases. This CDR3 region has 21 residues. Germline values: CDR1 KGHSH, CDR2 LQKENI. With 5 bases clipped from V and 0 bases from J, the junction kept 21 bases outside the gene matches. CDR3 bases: TGTGCCAGCTCAACCATACCCGGGACCTCCGTAGCGGGAAGCTCCTACAATGAGCAGTTCTTC. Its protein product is CASSTIPGTSVAGSSYNEQFF.

The CDR3 sequence is CATMTGTDTEAFF. In nucleotides, the CDR3 is TGTGCCACCATGACAGGGACTGACACTGAAGCTTTCTTT. The chain joins TRBV6-6 to TRBJ1-1, with TRBD1 matching over 7 bases. The CDR3 totals 13 residues. From germline, CDR1 is MNHNY and CDR2 SVGAGI (reference sequence). With V trimmed by 10 bases and J by 3 bases, 8 bases remained unmatched.

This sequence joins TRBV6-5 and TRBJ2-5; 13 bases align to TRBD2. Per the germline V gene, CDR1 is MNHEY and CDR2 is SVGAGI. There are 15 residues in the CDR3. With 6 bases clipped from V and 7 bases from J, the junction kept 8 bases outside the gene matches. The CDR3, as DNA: TGTGCCAGCAGCCTACTAGCGGGGGGGCATGTGACCCAGTACTTC. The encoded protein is CASSLLAGGHVTQYF.

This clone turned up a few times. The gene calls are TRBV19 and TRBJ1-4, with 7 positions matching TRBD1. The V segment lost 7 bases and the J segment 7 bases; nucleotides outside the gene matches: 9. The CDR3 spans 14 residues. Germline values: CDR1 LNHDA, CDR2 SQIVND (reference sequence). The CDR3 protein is CASTTTGIGEKLFF. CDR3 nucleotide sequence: TGTGCCAGTACTACGACAGGGATCGGTGAAAAACTGTTTTTT.

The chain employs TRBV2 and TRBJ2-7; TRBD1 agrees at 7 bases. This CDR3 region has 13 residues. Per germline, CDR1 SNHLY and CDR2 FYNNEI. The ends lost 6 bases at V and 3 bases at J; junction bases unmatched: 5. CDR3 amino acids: CASSWGQNYEQYF. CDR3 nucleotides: TGTGCCAGCAGCTGGGGACAGAACTACGAGCAGTACTTC.

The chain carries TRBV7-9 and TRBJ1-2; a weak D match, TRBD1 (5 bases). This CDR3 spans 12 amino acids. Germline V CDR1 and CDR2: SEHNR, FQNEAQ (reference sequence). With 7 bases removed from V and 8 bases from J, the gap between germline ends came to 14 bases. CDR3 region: CASTEGAGGYTF. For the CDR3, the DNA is TGTGCCAGCACCGAAGGGGCGGGCGGCTACACCTTC.

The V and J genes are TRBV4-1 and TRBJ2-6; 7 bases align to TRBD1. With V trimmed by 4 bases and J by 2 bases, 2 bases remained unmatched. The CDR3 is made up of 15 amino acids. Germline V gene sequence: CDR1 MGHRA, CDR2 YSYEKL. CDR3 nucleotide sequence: TGCGCCAGCAGCCTAACAGGGGCTGGGGCCAACGTCCTGACTTTC. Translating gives CASSLTGAGANVLTF.

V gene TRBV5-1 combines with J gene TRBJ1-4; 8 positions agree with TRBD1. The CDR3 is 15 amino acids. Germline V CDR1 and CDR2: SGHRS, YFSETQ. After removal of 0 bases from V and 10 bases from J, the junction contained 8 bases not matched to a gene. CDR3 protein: CASSLGQGTGGKLFF. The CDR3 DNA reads TGCGCCAGCAGCTTGGGACAGGGGACCGGTGGAAAACTGTTTTTT.

CDR3 nucleotide sequence: TGTGCCAGCAGGGGGGGGAGCGGCTACACCTTC. Amino acids: CASRGGSGYTF. The chain joins TRBV28 to TRBJ1-2, with D perhaps matching TRBD1 (5 bases). This CDR3 spans 11 amino acids. Germline loops: CDR1 MDHEN, CDR2 SYDVKM. V shed 6 bases and J shed 8 bases, with 10 bases lying between them.

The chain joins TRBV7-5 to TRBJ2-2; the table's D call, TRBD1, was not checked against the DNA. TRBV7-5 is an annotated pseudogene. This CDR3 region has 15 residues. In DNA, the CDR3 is TGTGTCAGACGACCCGGGACAGAGAACACCGGGGAGCTGTTTTTT. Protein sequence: CVRRPGTENTGELFF.

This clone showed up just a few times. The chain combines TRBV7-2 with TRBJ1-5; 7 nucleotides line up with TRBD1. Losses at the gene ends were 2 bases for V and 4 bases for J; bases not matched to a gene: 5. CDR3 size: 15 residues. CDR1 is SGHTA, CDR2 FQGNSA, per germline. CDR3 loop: CASSLRTGRNQPQHF. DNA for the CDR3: TGTGCCAGCAGCTTACGGACAGGCCGAAATCAGCCCCAGCATTTT.

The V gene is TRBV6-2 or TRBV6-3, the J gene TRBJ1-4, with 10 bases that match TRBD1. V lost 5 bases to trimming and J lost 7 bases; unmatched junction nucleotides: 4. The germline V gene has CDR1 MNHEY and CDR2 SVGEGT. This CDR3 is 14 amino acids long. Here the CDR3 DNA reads TGTGCCAGCAGTACCCGGGACAGGGGTGAAAAACTGTTTTTT. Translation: CASSTRDRGEKLFF.

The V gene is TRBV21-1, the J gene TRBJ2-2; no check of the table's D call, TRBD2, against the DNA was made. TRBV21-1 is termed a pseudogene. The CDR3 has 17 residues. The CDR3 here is CASRRRDVGSNTGELFF. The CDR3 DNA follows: TGTGCCAGCAGGAGGAGGGACGTAGGGTCGAACACCGGGGAGCTGTTTTTT.

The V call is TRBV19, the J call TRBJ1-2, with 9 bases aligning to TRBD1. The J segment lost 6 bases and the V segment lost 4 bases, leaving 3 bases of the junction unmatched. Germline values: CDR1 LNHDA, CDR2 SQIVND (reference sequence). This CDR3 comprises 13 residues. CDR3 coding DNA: TGTGCCAGTAGTAAGGGGACAGGGAATGGCTACACCTTC. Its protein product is CASSKGTGNGYTF.

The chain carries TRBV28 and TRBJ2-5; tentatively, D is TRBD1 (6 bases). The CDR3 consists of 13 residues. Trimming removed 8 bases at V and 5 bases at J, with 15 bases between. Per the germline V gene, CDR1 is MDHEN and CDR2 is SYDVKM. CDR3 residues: CASLSPGVETQYF. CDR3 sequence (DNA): TGTGCCAGCCTTTCCCCAGGGGTGGAGACCCAGTACTTC.

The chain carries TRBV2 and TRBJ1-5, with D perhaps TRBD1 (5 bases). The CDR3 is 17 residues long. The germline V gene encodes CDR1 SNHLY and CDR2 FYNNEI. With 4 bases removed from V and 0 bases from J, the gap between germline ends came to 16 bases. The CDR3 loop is CASSAQAKGYSNQPQHF. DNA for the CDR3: TGTGCCAGCAGTGCTCAGGCCAAGGGGTATAGCAATCAGCCCCAGCATTTT.

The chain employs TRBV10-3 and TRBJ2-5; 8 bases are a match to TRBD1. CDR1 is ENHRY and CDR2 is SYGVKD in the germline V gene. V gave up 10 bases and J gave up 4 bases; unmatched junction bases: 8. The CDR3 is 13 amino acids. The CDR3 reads CATAGTGGETQYF. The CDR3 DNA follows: TGTGCCACTGCCGGGACAGGAGGAGAGACCCAGTACTTC.

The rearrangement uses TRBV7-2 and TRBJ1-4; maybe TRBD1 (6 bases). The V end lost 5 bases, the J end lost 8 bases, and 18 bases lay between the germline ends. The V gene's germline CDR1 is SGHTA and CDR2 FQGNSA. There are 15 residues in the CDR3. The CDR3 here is CASSLQAGAKEKLFF. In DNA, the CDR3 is TGTGCCAGCAGCCTCCAGGCGGGGGCGAAAGAAAAACTGTTTTTT.

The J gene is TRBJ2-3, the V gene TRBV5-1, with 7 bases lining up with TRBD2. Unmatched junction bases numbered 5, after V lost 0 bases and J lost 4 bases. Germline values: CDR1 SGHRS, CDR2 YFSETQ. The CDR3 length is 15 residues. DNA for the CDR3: TGCGCCAGCAGCTTGGTCGGGGGAGGGGCAGATACGCAGTATTTT. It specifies CASSLVGGGADTQYF.

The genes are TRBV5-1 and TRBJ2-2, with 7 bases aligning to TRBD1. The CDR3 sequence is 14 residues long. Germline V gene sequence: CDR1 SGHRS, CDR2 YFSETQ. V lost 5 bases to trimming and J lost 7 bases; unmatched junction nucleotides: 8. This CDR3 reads CASRRQGRGGELFF. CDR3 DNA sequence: TGCGCCAGCAGGAGACAGGGAAGAGGCGGGGAGCTGTTTTTT.